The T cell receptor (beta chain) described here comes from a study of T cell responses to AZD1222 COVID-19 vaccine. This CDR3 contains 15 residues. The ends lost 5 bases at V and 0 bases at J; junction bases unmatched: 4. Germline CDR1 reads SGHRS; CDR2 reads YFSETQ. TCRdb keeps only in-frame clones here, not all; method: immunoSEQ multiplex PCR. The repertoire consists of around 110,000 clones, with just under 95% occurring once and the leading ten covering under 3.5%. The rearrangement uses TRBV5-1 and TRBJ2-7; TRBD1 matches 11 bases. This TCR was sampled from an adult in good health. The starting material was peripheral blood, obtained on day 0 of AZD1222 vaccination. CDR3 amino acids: CASSRTGGFSYEQYF. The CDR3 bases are TGCGCCAGCAGTAGGACAGGGGGCTTCTCCTACGAGCAGTACTTC.